This T cell receptor beta chain was retrieved from a study of human T cells and chemical hapten exposure. The wider study: Patch tests containing 0.01% DPC, applied to the upper back, were read at 6 days. Broader study findings: Compared with pre-sensitization or healthy control sets, expanded TCRs clustered more.

TCRdb re-analysed the RACE reads in MiXCR, keeping a single row per CDR3 protein. The sample records some 400,000 distinct CDR3 sequences, 4% to 5.5% being singletons. About this clonotype: Its antigen is unidentified.

This sample's time point: patch test 1, 2 weeks after DPC sensitization. Indicated treatment: therapeutic diphenylcyclopropenone sensitization with weekly scalp DPC. At patch-test visits, sampling came before the patch test. The source is a woman in her 50s with alopecia areata. Some clones in this sample may be carry-over from other donors' samples. The starting material was whole blood, obtained in connection with sensitization to the hapten diphenylcyclopropenone (DPC).

In DNA, the CDR3 is TGTGCCAGCAGCTCCGGACACCTGGGAGGCTACACCTTC. This gives the protein CASSSGHLGGYTF. The chain carries TRBV2 and TRBJ1-2; TRBD1 might be the D (5 bases). The CDR3 is 13 residues long. Germline values: CDR1 SNHLY, CDR2 FYNNEI. Between the trimmed V and J ends, which lost 6 bases and 8 bases, there was a span of 16 bases.